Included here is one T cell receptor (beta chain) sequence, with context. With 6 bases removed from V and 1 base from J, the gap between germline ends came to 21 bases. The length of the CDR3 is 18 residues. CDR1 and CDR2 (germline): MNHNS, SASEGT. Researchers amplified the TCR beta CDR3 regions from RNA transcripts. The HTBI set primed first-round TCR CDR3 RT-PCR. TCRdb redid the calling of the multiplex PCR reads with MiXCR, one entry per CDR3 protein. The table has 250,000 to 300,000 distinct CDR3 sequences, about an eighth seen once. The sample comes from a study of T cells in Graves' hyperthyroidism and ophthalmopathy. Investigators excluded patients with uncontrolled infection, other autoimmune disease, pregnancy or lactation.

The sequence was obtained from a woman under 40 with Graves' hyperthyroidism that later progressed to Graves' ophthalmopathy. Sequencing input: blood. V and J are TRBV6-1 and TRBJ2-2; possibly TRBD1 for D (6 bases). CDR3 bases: TGTGCCAGCAGCTCACCTCCGGACAGACTGATGAACACCGGGGAGCTGTTTTTT. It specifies CASSSPPDRLMNTGELFF.